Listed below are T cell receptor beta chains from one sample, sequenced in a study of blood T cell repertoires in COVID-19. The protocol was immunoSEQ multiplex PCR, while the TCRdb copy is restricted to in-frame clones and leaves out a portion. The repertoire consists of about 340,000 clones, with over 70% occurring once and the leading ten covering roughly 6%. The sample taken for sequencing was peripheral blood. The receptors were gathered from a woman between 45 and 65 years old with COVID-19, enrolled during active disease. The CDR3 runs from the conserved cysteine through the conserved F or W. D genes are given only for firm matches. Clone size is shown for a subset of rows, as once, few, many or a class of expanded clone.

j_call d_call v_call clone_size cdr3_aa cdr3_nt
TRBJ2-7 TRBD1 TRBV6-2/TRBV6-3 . CASSSPRNRGEQYF TGTGCCAGCAGTTCCCCCCGTAACAGGGGCGAGCAGTACTTC
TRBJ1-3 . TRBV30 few CAWSVRVRITGNTIYF TGTGCCTGGAGTGTACGGGTTCGGATTACTGGAAACACCATATATTTT
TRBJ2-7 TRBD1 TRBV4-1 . CASSQIPGTGGGEQYF TGCGCCAGCAGCCAAATTCCCGGGACAGGGGGAGGCGAGCAGTACTTC
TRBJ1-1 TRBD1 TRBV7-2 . CASSLWRGPTEAFF TGTGCCAGCAGCTTATGGAGGGGGCCCACTGAAGCTTTCTTT
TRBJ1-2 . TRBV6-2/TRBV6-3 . CASSPDSREGYGYTF TGTGCCAGCAGCCCGGACAGCAGGGAGGGATATGGCTACACCTTC
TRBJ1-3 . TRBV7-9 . CASSDQTGLSGNTIYF TGTGCCAGCAGCGACCAGACAGGCCTCTCTGGAAACACCATATATTTT
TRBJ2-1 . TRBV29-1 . CSVEGGVVQFF TGCAGCGTAGAAGGGGGGGTAGTGCAGTTCTTC
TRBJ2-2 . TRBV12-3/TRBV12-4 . CASRLTNTGELFF TGTGCCAGCAGACTCACCAACACCGGGGAGCTGTTTTTT
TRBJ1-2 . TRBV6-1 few CASSDRVRYGYTF TGTGCCAGCAGTGACAGGGTTCGGTATGGCTACACCTTC
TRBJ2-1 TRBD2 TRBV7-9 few CASSPEGLGYYNEQFF TGTGCCAGCAGCCCCGAGGGACTAGGTTACTACAATGAGCAGTTCTTC
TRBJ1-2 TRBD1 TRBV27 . CASSSLGQKTNYGYTF TGTGCCAGCAGTTCCCTGGGACAGAAAACTAACTATGGCTACACCTTC
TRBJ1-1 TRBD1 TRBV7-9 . CASSNTGGGTEAFF TGTGCCAGCAGCAATACAGGGGGAGGGACTGAAGCTTTCTTT
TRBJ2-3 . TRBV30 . CAWAPLVWDTQYF TGTGCCTGGGCACCACTAGTTTGGGATACGCAGTATTTT
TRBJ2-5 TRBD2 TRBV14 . CASSQGAASGSFKETQYF TGTGCCAGCAGCCAAGGTGCCGCTAGCGGTAGCTTTAAGGAGACCCAGTACTTC
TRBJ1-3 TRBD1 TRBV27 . CASSLRDSPGNTIYF TGTGCCAGCAGTTTACGGGACAGTCCTGGAAACACCATATATTTT
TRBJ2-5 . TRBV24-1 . CATSGHETQYF TGTGCCACCAGTGGTCATGAGACCCAGTACTTC
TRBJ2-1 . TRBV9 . CASNGGTDYNEQFF TGTGCCAGCAACGGCGGGACAGATTACAATGAGCAGTTCTTC
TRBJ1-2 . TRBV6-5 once CASRRGREPYGYTF TGTGCCAGCCGCAGGGGCAGGGAACCCTATGGCTACACCTTC
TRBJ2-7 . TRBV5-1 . CASSSRGYEQYF TGCGCCAGCAGCTCCAGGGGTTACGAGCAGTACTTC
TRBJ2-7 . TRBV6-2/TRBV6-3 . CASSRAGGFNEQYF TGTGCCAGCAGTCGGGCAGGGGGGTTCAACGAGCAGTACTTC